This T cell receptor beta chain came from a study of T cell responses to AZD1222 COVID-19 vaccine. Study-level findings and limits: Sampled repertoires all dated from after the peak T cell response. The sample set comprised mostly white British donors with more females, and clonal diversity was possibly underestimated.

Data came from immunoSEQ multiplex PCR; TCRdb stores just in-frame clones and leaves some out. The profile covers 200,000 or so clones, with over 70% appearing a single time and 2.7% taken by the ten largest. Per the germline V gene, CDR1 is SGHVS and CDR2 is FQNEAQ. The V gene lost 6 bases and the J gene lost 5 bases, with 25 bases spanning the gap. This CDR3 comprises 18 residues. Comments on this clone: As yet, its antigen is unknown.

V usage is TRBV7-8 and J usage is TRBJ2-2, with D perhaps TRBD1 (5 bases). This TCR was sampled from an adult in good health. The source material was peripheral blood, sampled on day 0 of MenACWY control vaccination. The CDR3 sequence: CASRSSSYRSNRTGELFF. CDR3 nucleotides: TGTGCCAGCAGATCCAGTTCATACAGATCGAACAGGACCGGGGAGCTGTTTTTT.